The 12 T cell receptor beta chains reported below all come from one sample, sequenced in a study of naive and memory T cell subsets. TCR cDNA received a 3' ligated oligonucleotide that carried a UMI. Amplification of ligated cDNA took four PCR rounds with SP2 and nested alpha and beta constant primers. TCRdb re-called the 5' RACE reads through MiXCR, storing one row per CDR3 protein. The data contain roughly 60,000 distinct CDR3 sequences, under 8.5% of them singletons. Every receptor here comes from a male donor in good health.

Many counts were recorded for this clonotype. The J gene is TRBJ1-5, the V gene TRBV2; D not certain. The CDR3 is 17 residues long. Germline V gives CDR1 SNHLY, CDR2 FYNNEI. The ends were cut back, 4 bases at V and 6 bases at J, with 22 bases in the middle. The CDR3 coding sequence is TGTGCCAGCAGTGGAATGGGTTCGGAGGTTAAGGGTCAGCCCCAGCATTTT. This sequence encodes CASSGMGSEVKGQPQHF.

The V gene is TRBV3-1, the J gene TRBJ2-7; no clear D gene. The germline V gene encodes CDR1 LGHDT and CDR2 YNNKEL (reference sequence). Between the trimmed V and J ends, which lost 1 base and 7 bases, there was a span of 17 bases. The CDR3 consists of 15 residues. CDR3 nucleotide sequence: TGTGCCAGCAGCCAAGGCGACCCTCTTCGGTCTGAGCAGTACTTC. It codes for CASSQGDPLRSEQYF.

This clonotype showed up just a few times. V is TRBV6-6 and J is TRBJ1-1; no definite D call. The V end was cut by 0 bases, the J end by 0 bases, with 2 bases between. The V gene's germline CDR1 is MNHNY and CDR2 SVGAGI (reference sequence). The length of the CDR3 is 13 residues. The CDR3 bases are TGTGCCAGCAGTTACTCGTTGAACACTGAAGCTTTCTTT. Translated, it gives CASSYSLNTEAFF.

This clonotype showed up many times. This chain joins TRBV2 and TRBJ2-2; the D gene is possibly TRBD1 (6 bases). Per the germline V gene, CDR1 is SNHLY and CDR2 is FYNNEI. The CDR3 length is 16 residues. V was shortened by 0 bases and J by 5 bases, with 13 bases between the two germline ends. CDR3: CASSEANRAPTGELFF. CDR3 coding DNA: TGTGCCAGCAGTGAAGCAAACAGGGCTCCTACCGGGGAGCTGTTTTTT.

The rearrangement uses TRBV19 and TRBJ2-7; 7 bases map to TRBD1. The V segment lost 4 bases and the J segment 2 bases; nucleotides outside the gene matches: 8. Germline V CDR1 and CDR2: LNHDA, SQIVND (reference sequence). The CDR3 has 15 residues. The CDR3, as DNA: TGTGCCAGTAGTACCTCTGGACAGGCAACCTACGAGCAGTACTTC. It specifies CASSTSGQATYEQYF. The variable domain in full, completed from reference TRBV19 and TRBJ2-7, reads DGGITQSPKYLFRKEGQNVTLSCEQNLNHDAMYWYRQDPGQGLRLIYYSQIVNDFQKGDIAEGYSVSREKKESFPLTVTSAQKNPTAFYLCASSTSGQATYEQYFGPGTRLTVT.

This clonotype was seen many times. The chain employs TRBV5-8 and TRBJ1-3; D is perhaps TRBD1 (5 bases). Germline assignment: CDR1 SGHTS and CDR2 YDEGEE. The CDR3 covers 17 residues. Trimming stripped 0 bases from V and 0 bases from J, with 13 bases between. CDR3 bases: TGTGCCAGCAGCTTGGGATGGGGCCCTTCCTCTGGAAACACCATATATTTT. Translation: CASSLGWGPSSGNTIYF.

This clonotype was counted ten times or more. The chain uses TRBV2 and TRBJ2-1; D may be TRBD1 or TRBD2 (7 bases each). The V gene's germline CDR1 is SNHLY and CDR2 FYNNEI. CDR3 length: 13 amino acids. V lost 5 bases and J 6 bases, leaving 11 bases between the germline ends. The CDR3 bases are TGTGCCAGCAGTACAGGGGAGGGCAATGAGCAGTTCTTC. Translation gives CASSTGEGNEQFF.

A few counts support this clonotype. Here the CDR3 DNA reads TGTGCCAGCAGCTTAATCAACCCCGAGCAGTTCTTC. Protein product: CASSLINPEQFF. V is TRBV7-9 and J is TRBJ2-1; D is unresolved. The CDR3 spans 12 residues. CDR1 SEHNR and CDR2 FQNEAQ come from the germline V gene (reference sequence). Trimming shortened V by 2 bases and J by 10 bases, and 9 bases separated the two germline ends.

V gene TRBV27 combines with J gene TRBJ2-3, with 9 bases matching TRBD2. CDR1 and CDR2 from the germline V gene are MNHEY and SMNVEV (reference sequence). Unmatched junction bases numbered 4, after V lost 7 bases and J lost 2 bases. The CDR3 extends over 14 amino acids. In DNA, the CDR3 is TGTGCCAGCACTCTAGCGGGGATCACAGATACGCAGTATTTT. Translating gives CASTLAGITDTQYF.

The chain has TRBV9 and TRBJ2-3; D is undetermined. CDR1 is SGDLS and CDR2 is YYNGEE in the germline V gene. The CDR3 sequence is 15 residues long. V gave up 2 bases and J gave up 0 bases, with 10 bases separating them. CDR3 in amino acids: CASSVRLLSTDTQYF. As DNA, the CDR3 is TGTGCCAGCAGCGTTCGACTCCTTAGCACAGATACGCAGTATTTT.

This clonotype was recorded at least ten times. The chain employs TRBV2 and TRBJ2-5; D ambiguous. Germline CDR1 reads SNHLY; CDR2 reads FYNNEI. The CDR3 runs to 11 residues. V gave up 10 bases and J gave up 5 bases, with 11 bases separating them. CDR3 nucleotide sequence: TGTGCCACTACCTTGGAGGAGACCCAGTACTTC. This encodes CATTLEETQYF.

The chain carries TRBV12-3 or TRBV12-4 and TRBJ1-1, with D hard to call. The germline V and J ends were trimmed by 6 bases and 5 bases, with 10 bases remaining between them. The CDR3 consists of 12 residues. CDR3 sequence (DNA): TGTGCCAGCAGGTACTACGGGACTGAAGCTTTCTTT. Protein: CASRYYGTEAFF.